Here is one T cell receptor (beta chain) with its context. What it binds is not known. These data originate in a study of CD8 T cells in Susac syndrome. Study-wide results and limits: It was acknowledged in the study that its TCR sequencing and HLA analysis involved a relatively small number of individuals.

Random hexamers served to reverse transcribe roughly 0.45 to 1 ug RNA. TCRdb recomputed calls from the immunoSEQ multiplex PCR reads with MiXCR, one row per CDR3 protein. This table holds some 200,000 distinct CDR3 sequences, around 96% found once. The V gene lost 4 bases and the J gene lost 4 bases, with 13 bases spanning the gap. The CDR3 is 15 amino acids. The sequenced sample consisted of CD4+ T cells from PBMCs. This sequence was found in a human donor in good health. This chain uses TRBV12-3 or TRBV12-4 with TRBJ1-4, with a tentative D call TRBD1 (5 bases). For the CDR3, the DNA is TGTGCCAGCAGTTCAGGGCGTCGGGGTAATGAAAAACTGTTTTTT. Protein: CASSSGRRGNEKLFF.